The 20 T cell receptor beta chains in this list originate from one sample, sequenced in a study of blood T cell repertoires in COVID-19. TCRdb's table, derived via immunoSEQ multiplex PCR, lists solely in-frame clones and lacks some. The sample consists of 290,000 or so clones, roughly 90% of them appearing once. The specimen was PBMCs or T cells enriched from blood (not recorded which). All receptors come from a woman between 18 and 30 years old with acute COVID-19.

The chain joins TRBV14 to TRBJ2-2; TRBD2 agrees at 9 bases. J lost 9 bases, V lost 5 bases, and 10 bases had no gene match. The CDR3 is made up of 15 amino acids. The germline V gene has CDR1 SGHDN and CDR2 FVKESK. The CDR3, as DNA: TGTGCCAGCAGCATGTCTAGCGGGATTGTATGGGAGCTGTTTTTT. Its translation is CASSMSSGIVWELFF.

This sequence joins TRBV29-1 and TRBJ2-5, with D possibly matching TRBD2 (7 bases). The germline gives CDR1 SQVTM, CDR2 ANQGSEA. The V gene lost 3 bases and the J gene lost 9 bases, with 23 bases spanning the gap. The CDR3 consists of 15 residues. CDR3 sequence: CSVEMLAESPGAQYF. The CDR3 bases are TGCAGCGTTGAGATGCTAGCGGAATCCCCAGGGGCCCAGTACTTC.

The V and J genes are TRBV28 and TRBJ2-2, with 7 nucleotides matching TRBD2. The V and J ends lost 6 bases and 1 base, in that order; junction bases with no gene match: 11. Germline CDR1 and CDR2: MDHEN and SYDVKM. The CDR3 loop spans 17 amino acids. This CDR3 is CASSPGVAGMNTGELFF. As DNA, the CDR3 is TGTGCCAGCAGCCCCGGGGTAGCGGGCATGAACACCGGGGAGCTGTTTTTT.

This chain links TRBV4-1 with TRBJ1-6; D gene ambiguous. Germline CDR1 and CDR2: MGHRA and YSYEKL. The CDR3 has 16 residues. The V gene lost 3 bases and the J gene lost 0 bases, with 9 bases spanning the gap. This chain's CDR3 is CASSQEESSYNSPLHF. The CDR3 region has the DNA TGCGCCAGCAGCCAGGAGGAGAGCTCCTATAATTCACCCCTCCACTTT.

The chain carries TRBV5-8 and TRBJ2-1; D might be TRBD2 (5 bases). Germline CDR1 SGHTS, CDR2 YDEGEE. The CDR3 is made up of 11 amino acids. Trimming cost V 3 bases and J 9 bases, with 7 bases left between them. DNA for the CDR3: TGTGCCAGCAGCTCGGGGAGTGAGCAGTTCTTC. It yields the protein CASSSGSEQFF.

This sequence joins TRBV21-1 and TRBJ1-2; TRBD1, the table's D call, was not compared with the DNA. TRBV21-1 is listed as a pseudogene. This CDR3 spans 14 amino acids. In DNA, the CDR3 is TGTGCCAGCAGCTCGTTCCCAGGGGGCTATGGCTACACCTTC. This gives the protein CASSSFPGGYGYTF.

The chain links TRBV7-9 to TRBJ1-4; D ambiguous. Trimming left V 4 bases short and J 0 bases short, with 9 bases between. Per germline, CDR1 SEHNR and CDR2 FQNEAQ (reference sequence). This CDR3 has 15 residues. The CDR3 protein is CASSSDGATNEKLFF. CDR3 DNA: TGTGCCAGCAGCTCTGATGGAGCAACTAATGAAAAACTGTTTTTT.

This clone was picked up one time. The chain recombines TRBV6-6 with TRBJ1-3; no clear D gene. In germline, CDR1 is MNHNY, CDR2 SVGAGI (reference sequence). V was shortened by 0 bases and J by 0 bases, with 6 bases between the two germline ends. The CDR3 covers 15 residues. CDR3 residues: CASSYSYYSGNTIYF. The CDR3 DNA reads as TGTGCCAGCAGTTACTCGTACTACTCTGGAAACACCATATATTTT.

The chain links TRBV7-9 to TRBJ2-7; D is possibly TRBD2 (5 bases). The CDR3 extends over 13 amino acids. Germline CDR1 is SEHNR and CDR2 is FQNEAQ (reference sequence). Trimming took off 6 bases at V and 5 bases at J, with 14 bases between the two ends. The CDR3, as DNA: TGTGCCAGCAGTAGTAGTACGGGGAACGAGCAGTACTTC. It is translated as CASSSSTGNEQYF.

V usage is TRBV10-1 and J usage is TRBJ1-6, with D unresolved. CDR1 is WNHNN, CDR2 SYGVQD, per germline (reference sequence). Trimming cost V 0 bases and J 14 bases, with 8 bases left between them. The CDR3 has 12 amino acids. In nucleotides, the CDR3 is TGCGCCAGCAGTGAGTCGGAGGGAACCCTCCACTTT. This sequence encodes CASSESEGTLHF.

The chain combines TRBV2 with TRBJ2-6; D not certain. There are 16 residues in the CDR3. CDR1 is SNHLY and CDR2 is FYNNEI in the germline V gene. Trimming left V 3 bases short and J 0 bases short, with 9 bases between. CDR3 sequence (DNA): TGTGCCAGCAGTGATTTAGTAGCCTCTGGGGCCAACGTCCTGACTTTC. This translates into CASSDLVASGANVLTF.

This clone was recorded a few times. The chain joins TRBV6-4 to TRBJ2-1; 9 positions match TRBD2. Germline V gene data show CDR1 as MRHNA and CDR2 as SNTAGT. This CDR3 contains 14 residues. The ends lost 6 bases at V and 10 bases at J; junction bases unmatched: 10. Here the CDR3 reads CASSARLAGMEQFF. The CDR3 DNA reads as TGTGCCAGCAGCGCTCGGCTAGCGGGAATGGAGCAGTTCTTC.

Note on this clone: At the DNA level, this CDR3 is encoded by other sequences in the same sample as well. This chain connects TRBV2 to TRBJ2-1; 8 bases are a match to TRBD1. Per germline, CDR1 SNHLY and CDR2 FYNNEI. The CDR3 is made up of 13 amino acids. The J segment lost 4 bases and the V segment lost 6 bases, leaving 2 bases of the junction unmatched. This chain's CDR3 is CASSGQGYNEQFF. The CDR3 coding sequence is TGTGCCAGCAGCGGACAGGGATACAATGAGCAGTTCTTC. Full variable domain (remainder filled in from reference TRBV2 and TRBJ2-1): EPEVTQTPSHQVTQMGQEVILRCVPISNHLYFYWYRQILGQKVEFLVSFYNNEISEKSEIFDDQFSVERPDGSNFTLKIRSTKLEDSAMYFCASSGQGYNEQFFGPGTRLTVL.

This clone was recorded a few times. The chain links TRBV29-1 to TRBJ2-5; 9 bases are a match to TRBD2. The V gene's germline CDR1 is SQVTM and CDR2 ANQGSEA. The CDR3 covers 13 residues. The CDR3 coding sequence is TGCAGTAACACCGGGACTAGCCGGGAGACCCAGTACTTC. Protein sequence: CSNTGTSRETQYF.

Only one count was recorded for this clone. This sequence joins TRBV2 and TRBJ1-1; D uncertain. V lost 7 bases to trimming and J lost 0 bases, with 12 bases between them. The CDR3 length is 14 residues. Per the germline V gene, CDR1 is SNHLY and CDR2 is FYNNEI. In nucleotides, the CDR3 is TGTGCCAGCAACGACGGGAGCATGAACACTGAAGCTTTCTTT. It yields the protein CASNDGSMNTEAFF.

The chain recombines TRBV5-1 with TRBJ2-7; 15 nucleotides align to TRBD2. V shed 5 bases, J shed 6 bases, and the junction held 9 bases outside the gene matches. There are 16 residues in the CDR3. Looked up from germline, CDR1 is SGHRS and CDR2 is YFSETQ. DNA for the CDR3: TGCGCCAGCAGTGAGGGACTAGCGGGAGGTTCGGGCGAGCAGTACTTC. This gives the protein CASSEGLAGGSGEQYF.

V and J are TRBV4-1 and TRBJ1-5, with D tentatively TRBD1 (6 bases). Germline values: CDR1 MGHRA, CDR2 YSYEKL. The V end was cut by 0 bases, the J end by 5 bases, with 11 bases between. This CDR3 has 15 amino acids. The CDR3 coding sequence is TGCGCCAGCAGCCAAGATGGGGGCGTATATCAGCCCCAGCATTTT. It yields the protein CASSQDGGVYQPQHF.

A word on this clone: Within the sample, other DNA sequences also encode this same CDR3. The V call is TRBV15, the J call TRBJ2-5; a possible D gene is TRBD1 (5 bases). This CDR3 comprises 13 residues. Germline V gene data show CDR1 as LNHNV and CDR2 as YYDKDF (reference sequence). The germline V and J ends were trimmed by 0 bases and 5 bases, with 7 bases remaining between them. CDR3 nucleotide sequence: TGTGCCACCAGCAGAGATCCAGGGGAGACCCAGTACTTC. Amino acids: CATSRDPGETQYF.

V gene TRBV11-2 combines with J gene TRBJ2-2; 10 nucleotides agree with TRBD2. V lost 5 bases and J lost 3; bases outside the gene matches: 9. The germline CDR1 and CDR2 sequences are SGHAT and FQNNGV. CDR3 length: 17 amino acids. CDR3 region: CASSPRTSGFYTGELFF. CDR3 nucleotide sequence: TGTGCCAGCAGCCCCCGGACTAGCGGTTTTTACACCGGGGAGCTGTTTTTT. Variable domain in full (rest from reference TRBV11-2 and TRBJ2-2): EAGVAQSPRYKIIEKRQSVAFWCNPISGHATLYWYQQILGQGPKLLIQFQNNGVVDDSQLPKDRFSAERLKGVDSTLKIQPAKLEDSAVYLCASSPRTSGFYTGELFFGEGSRLTVL.

The J gene is TRBJ1-2, the V gene TRBV7-2, with D tentatively TRBD1 (5 bases). The CDR3 contains 13 residues. The ends were cut back, 0 bases at V and 6 bases at J, with 8 bases in the middle. The V gene's germline CDR1 is SGHTA and CDR2 FQGNSA. CDR3 loop: CASSLAPGNGYTF. The CDR3 DNA reads TGTGCCAGCAGCTTAGCCCCAGGGAATGGCTACACCTTC.